The clone carrying this T cell receptor beta chain has a handful of counts. The source of the sample is a study of technical replicates of blood from a few donors. V lost 3 bases, J lost 5 bases, and 8 bases lay in between. CDR1 and CDR2 (germline): DFQATT, SNEGSKA (reference sequence). CDR3 size: 11 residues. Produced via immunoSEQ multiplex PCR; TCRdb's table is partial and in-frame only. The sample contains around 72,000 clones, 85% to 95% of which appear only once. The chain employs TRBV20-1 and TRBJ2-7; D ambiguous. The source material was T cells isolated from PBMCs. This sequence was found in a human donor in good health. CDR3: CSASNGNEQYF. In DNA, the CDR3 is TGCAGTGCTAGTAACGGTAACGAGCAGTACTTC.